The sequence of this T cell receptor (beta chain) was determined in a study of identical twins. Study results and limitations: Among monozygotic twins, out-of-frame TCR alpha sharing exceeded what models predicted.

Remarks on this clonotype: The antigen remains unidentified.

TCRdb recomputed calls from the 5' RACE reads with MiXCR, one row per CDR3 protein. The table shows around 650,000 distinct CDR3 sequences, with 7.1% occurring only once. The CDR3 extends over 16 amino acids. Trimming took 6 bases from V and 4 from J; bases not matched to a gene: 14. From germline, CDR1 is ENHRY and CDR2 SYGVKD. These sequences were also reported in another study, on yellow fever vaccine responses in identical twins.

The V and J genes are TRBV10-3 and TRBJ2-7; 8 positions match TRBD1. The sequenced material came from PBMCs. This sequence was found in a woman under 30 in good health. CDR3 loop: CAISPSYTGGAYEQYF. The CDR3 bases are TGTGCCATCAGCCCTTCTTACACAGGGGGAGCGTACGAGCAGTACTTC.